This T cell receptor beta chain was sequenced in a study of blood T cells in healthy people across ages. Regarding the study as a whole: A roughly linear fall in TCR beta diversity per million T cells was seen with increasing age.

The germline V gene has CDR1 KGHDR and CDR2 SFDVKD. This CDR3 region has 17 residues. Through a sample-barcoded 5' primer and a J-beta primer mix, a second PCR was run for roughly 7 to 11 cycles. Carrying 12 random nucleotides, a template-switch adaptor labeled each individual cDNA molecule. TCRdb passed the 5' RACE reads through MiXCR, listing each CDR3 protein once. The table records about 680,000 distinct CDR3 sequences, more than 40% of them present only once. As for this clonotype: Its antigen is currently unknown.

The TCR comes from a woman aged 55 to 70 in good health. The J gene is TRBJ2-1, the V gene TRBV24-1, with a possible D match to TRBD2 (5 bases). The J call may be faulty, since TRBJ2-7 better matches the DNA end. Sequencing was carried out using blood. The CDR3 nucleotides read TGTGCCACCAGTGATATTGTTAGCGAGAGCTCCTACAATGAGCAGTACTTC. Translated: CATSDIVSESSYNEQYF.